One TCR beta chain is described in this entry. The primer mix had 60 Vbeta and 13 Jbeta primers. Clones were read by immunoSEQ multiplex PCR, and TCRdb kept only the in-frame ones, dropping some. The repertoire holds roughly 190,000 clones, 80% to 85% seen once, with about 6% in the top ten. This sample was taken from a study of cytomegalovirus exposure and HLA in healthy donors. Germline V gene lookup returns CDR1 LNHNV and CDR2 YYDKDF (reference sequence). The CDR3 is 13 residues long. The ends were cut back, 6 bases at V and 7 bases at J, with 16 bases in the middle. The origin of this receptor is a middle-aged man in good health and CMV-seropositive. The chain carries TRBV15 and TRBJ2-7, with D tentatively TRBD2 (5 bases). The sample taken for sequencing was PBMCs. CDR3 amino acids: CATRAQGRDEQYF. The DNA for the CDR3 is TGTGCCACCAGGGCGCAAGGACGGGATGAGCAGTACTTC.